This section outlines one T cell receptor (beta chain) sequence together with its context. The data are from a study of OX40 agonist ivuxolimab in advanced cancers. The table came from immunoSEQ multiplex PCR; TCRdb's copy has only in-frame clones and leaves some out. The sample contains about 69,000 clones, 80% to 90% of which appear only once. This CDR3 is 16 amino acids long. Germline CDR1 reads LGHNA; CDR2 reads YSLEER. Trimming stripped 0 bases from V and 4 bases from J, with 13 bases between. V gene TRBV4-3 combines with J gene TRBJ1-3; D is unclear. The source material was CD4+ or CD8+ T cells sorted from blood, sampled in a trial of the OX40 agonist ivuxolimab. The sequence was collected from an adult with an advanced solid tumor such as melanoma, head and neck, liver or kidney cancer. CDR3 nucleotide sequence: TGCGCCAGCAGCCAAGATTCCTACAGCTCGGGAAACACCATATATTTT. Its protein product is CASSQDSYSSGNTIYF.